This entry features one T cell receptor (beta chain) sequence. The repertoire was sequenced with immunoSEQ multiplex PCR; TCRdb's copy has only in-frame clones and lacks some. This table holds fewer than 20,000 clones, around four fifths found once. This sample is part of a study of sequential checkpoint blockade in melanoma. Sample treatment: randomized to nivolumab then ipilimumab (arm A) or the reverse (arm B). Live CD3+CD8+ CD19− CD56− cells were sorted from PBMCs. This specimen was CD8+ T cells sorted from blood (inferred from file names), taken from a patient given nivolumab and ipilimumab in sequence. This TCR derives from a human donor with melanoma.

CDR3 nucleotide sequence: TGTGCCAGCAGCCCCGGGACAGGGGTTGGCTACACCTTC. It encodes CASSPGTGVGYTF. The chain couples TRBV7-9 to TRBJ1-2, with TRBD1 matching over 10 bases. This CDR3 comprises 13 residues. Trimming at V came to 5 bases and at J to 7 bases, leaving 4 bases not matched to a gene. Germline V gene lookup returns CDR1 SEHNR and CDR2 FQNEAQ (reference sequence). Filled out from reference TRBV7-9 and TRBJ1-2, the complete variable domain reads DTGVSQNPRHKITKRGQNVTFRCDPISEHNRLYWYRQTLGQGPEFLTYFQNEAQLEKSRLLSDRFSAERPKGSFSTLEIQRTEQGDSAMYLCASSPGTGVGYTFGSGTRLTVV.